This T cell receptor (beta chain) was profiled in a study of blood T cell repertoires in COVID-19. Study in general: The study drew acute and convalescent COVID-19 samples from the United States, Italy and Spain.

Germline lookup yields CDR1 SGHRS and CDR2 YFSETQ. Trimming shortened V by 5 bases and J by 4 bases, and 12 bases separated the two germline ends. The CDR3 runs to 14 residues. Original processing notes: It was from reference gene primer amplification that nucleated cell counts were estimated. Assay: immunoSEQ multiplex PCR; the TCRdb copy retains only in-frame clones and omits some. Clonal size and the V and J genes are those of that table, whereas D and trimming came from the DNA. The sample shows approximately 240,000 clones, around four fifths of them seen only once. The clonotype was recovered from a woman in her forties with active or convalescent COVID-19. The sample comprised peripheral blood. The chain combines TRBV5-1 with TRBJ1-4, with D possibly being TRBD1 (6 bases). CDR3 region: CASRPQGSNEKLFF. The CDR3 DNA follows: TGCGCCAGCAGACCCCAGGGGAGTAATGAAAAACTGTTTTTT.